Below are 21 T cell receptor beta chains sequenced from a single sample in a study of graft-versus-host responses after intestinal transplantation. No antigen is known for these receptors. The method was immunoSEQ multiplex PCR; TCRdb's version includes in-frame clones alone and lacks a portion of them. This sample has over 80,000 clones, with 91% found just once. The sequences come from unstimulated CD4+ T cells sorted from spleen or lymph node cells, collected before transplant. These receptors were obtained from a human donor who was the organ donor for an intestinal transplant.

This rearrangement joins TRBV4-1 to TRBJ2-1, with 8 bases identical to TRBD1. The CDR3 extends over 13 amino acids. Trimming took 0 bases from V and 12 from J; bases not matched to a gene: 4. Germline loops: CDR1 MGHRA, CDR2 YSYEKL. CDR3 residues: CASSQDTGQGQFF. The CDR3 nucleotides are TGCGCCAGCAGCCAAGATACAGGACAGGGGCAGTTCTTC.

The chain combines TRBV4-1 with TRBJ2-1; the match to TRBD2 covers 9 bases. The CDR3 is 16 residues long. Germline-derived CDR1 and CDR2 are MGHRA and YSYEKL. V gave up 5 bases and J gave up 4 bases; unmatched junction bases: 9. Here the CDR3 DNA reads TGCGCCAGCAGCAACCGGTGGGCGGGGGGGTACAATGAGCAGTTCTTC. Amino acid sequence: CASSNRWAGGYNEQFF.

The chain joins TRBV30 to TRBJ2-7; 7 bases match TRBD1. The CDR3 totals 13 residues. The germline V gene has CDR1 GTSNPN and CDR2 SVGIG (reference sequence). The ends lost 7 bases at V and 4 bases at J; junction bases unmatched: 10. Written as DNA, the CDR3 is TGTGCCTTGAGCCGACAGGGCCTATACGAGCAGTACTTC. Amino acid sequence: CALSRQGLYEQYF.

In DNA form, the CDR3 reads TGCGCCAGCAGCCAGGTGGGGGGGAATCAGCCCCAGCATTTT. Amino acids: CASSQVGGNQPQHF. This chain connects TRBV5-1 to TRBJ1-5; TRBD1 is a possible D gene (5 bases). Trimming took off 4 bases at V and 4 bases at J, with 12 bases between the two ends. The germline V gene encodes CDR1 SGHRS and CDR2 YFSETQ. This CDR3 is built from 14 residues.

The V and J genes are TRBV6-1 and TRBJ2-7, with 9 bases aligning to TRBD1. The V segment lost 2 bases and the J segment 2 bases; nucleotides outside the gene matches: 7. Germline CDR1 reads MNHNS; CDR2 reads SASEGT. This CDR3 is built from 16 residues. The CDR3 sequence is CASSERGQGPPYEQYF. In nucleotides, the CDR3 is TGTGCCAGCAGTGAAAGGGGACAGGGCCCTCCCTACGAGCAGTACTTC.

This clone was observed a single time. The junction does not match germline at one end; this may be a read error. The DNA for the CDR3 is TGTGCCGGCAGTTTACAGGGGGACACCGGGGAGCTGTTTTTT. As protein: CAGSLQGDTGELFF. The chain uses TRBV6-6 and TRBJ2-2; 8 bases match TRBD1. The CDR3 is 14 amino acids. CDR1 and CDR2 from the germline V gene are MNHNY and SVGAGI (reference sequence).

CDR3 in amino acids: CASSPGQRGNSPLHF. The CDR3 nucleotides are TGTGCCAGCAGCCCGGGACAGCGAGGAAATTCACCCCTCCACTTT. The V call is TRBV5-4, the J call TRBJ1-6, with 7 bases lining up with TRBD1. There are 15 residues in the CDR3. Germline values: CDR1 SGHNT, CDR2 YYREEE (reference sequence). The junction had 8 bases not matched to a gene; V was cut back by 4 bases and J by 7 bases.

The chain couples TRBV11-2 to TRBJ2-5, with a tentative D call TRBD2 (5 bases). The J call is in doubt because the DNA end fits TRBJ2-7 better. The CDR3 length is 15 residues. Germline values: CDR1 SGHAT, CDR2 FQNNGV. The DNA of the CDR3 is TGTGCCAGCAGCTTAACCCAGACTACCACCTACGAGCAGTACTTC. Protein product: CASSLTQTTTYEQYF.

The gene calls are TRBV7-9 and TRBJ1-4, with 7 nucleotides matching TRBD1. Germline-derived CDR1 and CDR2 are SEHNR and FQNEAQ (reference sequence). The V gene end was trimmed by 1 base and the J gene end by 5 bases; junction bases not matched to a gene: 10. CDR3 size: 17 residues. CDR3 region: CASSLGQGVPPNEKLFF. As DNA, the CDR3 is TGTGCCAGCAGCTTAGGACAGGGAGTCCCTCCGAATGAAAAACTGTTTTTT.

This clone was seen once. The chain recombines TRBV4-1 with TRBJ2-2, with 9 bases that match TRBD1. The CDR3 totals 16 residues. J was trimmed by 5 bases and V by 2 bases; bases with no gene match: 6. The germline V gene has CDR1 MGHRA and CDR2 YSYEKL. The CDR3 is CASSQIPTGGTGELFF. As DNA, the CDR3 is TGCGCCAGCAGCCAAATCCCGACAGGGGGGACCGGGGAGCTGTTTTTT.

This sequence joins TRBV5-1 and TRBJ2-1, with 13 bases that match TRBD2. CDR1 SGHRS and CDR2 YFSETQ come from the germline V gene. The CDR3 runs to 17 residues. Trimming took 0 bases from V and 9 from J; bases not matched to a gene: 9. Here the CDR3 reads CASSLVPGLAGFSEQFF. For the CDR3, the DNA is TGCGCCAGCAGCTTGGTACCGGGACTAGCGGGGTTTAGTGAGCAGTTCTTC.

J is TRBJ2-1 and V is TRBV7-9, with 9 bases that match TRBD2. Per the germline V gene, CDR1 is SEHNR and CDR2 is FQNEAQ (reference sequence). With V trimmed by 6 bases and J by 14 bases, 5 bases remained unmatched. The CDR3 sequence is 11 residues long. CDR3 coding DNA: TGTGCCAGCAGTCGGGGGACTAGCAAGTTCTTC. Its translation is CASSRGTSKFF.

The chain joins TRBV2 to TRBJ2-4, with TRBD1 matching 7 bases. The CDR3 consists of 15 residues. Losses at the gene ends were 6 bases for V and 6 bases for J; bases not matched to a gene: 11. CDR1 is SNHLY and CDR2 is FYNNEI in the germline V gene. CDR3 DNA sequence: TGTGCCAGCAGCCCTCTTAGACAGGGTTCAAACATTCAGTACTTC. Protein: CASSPLRQGSNIQYF.

V gene TRBV19 combines with J gene TRBJ1-2; 7 bases fit TRBD1. This CDR3 spans 14 amino acids. Germline CDR1 reads LNHDA; CDR2 reads SQIVND (reference sequence). Trimming removed 1 base from V and 4 bases from J; junction bases left unmatched: 3. The CDR3: CASSIGTGPYGYTF. DNA for the CDR3: TGTGCCAGTAGTATAGGGACAGGACCCTATGGCTACACCTTC.

J is TRBJ2-3 and V is TRBV7-2; TRBD2 might be the D (5 bases). Germline CDR1 SGHTA, CDR2 FQGNSA. This CDR3 has 16 amino acids. The germline V and J ends were trimmed by 3 bases and 2 bases, with 15 bases remaining between them. CDR3 protein: CASSFVFRGFTDTQYF. The CDR3 region has the DNA TGTGCCAGCAGCTTCGTGTTTCGGGGATTCACAGATACGCAGTATTTT. Filled out from reference TRBV7-2 and TRBJ2-3, the complete variable domain reads GAGVSQSPSNKVTEKGKDVELRCDPISGHTALYWYRQSLGQGLEFLIYFQGNSAPDKSGLPSDRFSAERTGGSVSTLTIQRTQQEDSAVYLCASSFVFRGFTDTQYFGPGTRLTVL.

The chain employs TRBV20-1 and TRBJ2-7; possibly TRBD2 for D (5 bases). The CDR3 runs to 11 residues. In germline, CDR1 is DFQATT, CDR2 SNEGSKA (reference sequence). CDR3 sequence (DNA): TGCAGTGCTAGAGTTGGACTGAAGACGTGTGTC. Translation gives CSARVGLKTCV.

The rearrangement links TRBV7-9 to TRBJ2-7; TRBD1 matches at 7 bases. This CDR3 has 14 residues. Per germline, CDR1 SEHNR and CDR2 FQNEAQ (reference sequence). V shed 7 bases, J shed 5 bases, and the junction held 11 bases outside the gene matches. The CDR3 nucleotides read TGTGCCAGCAACGCCGGGACAGAATCTCACGAGCAGTACTTC. This translates into CASNAGTESHEQYF.

The chain uses TRBV5-1 and TRBJ2-1; D is perhaps TRBD2 (5 bases). V lost 4 bases and J 0 bases, leaving 11 bases between the germline ends. Germline-derived CDR1 and CDR2 are SGHRS and YFSETQ. This CDR3 has 15 amino acids. CDR3 bases: TGCGCCAGCAGCCCACGACTACGCTCCTACAATGAGCAGTTCTTC. Protein sequence: CASSPRLRSYNEQFF.

In its sample, this clone was seen once. The V gene is TRBV4-2, the J gene TRBJ1-1; D not resolved. The germline V gene has CDR1 LGHNA and CDR2 YNFKEQ. The CDR3 is 16 amino acids. With 1 base removed from V and 0 bases from J, the gap between germline ends came to 12 bases. CDR3 residues: CASSQVEGRMNTEAFF. CDR3 in DNA: TGTGCCAGCAGCCAAGTGGAAGGCAGGATGAACACTGAAGCTTTCTTT.

The chain recombines TRBV18 with TRBJ2-2, with D possibly matching TRBD1 (6 bases). V was trimmed by 2 bases and J by 5 bases, leaving 12 bases between them. CDR1 is KGHSH, CDR2 LQKENI, per germline. The CDR3 has 15 residues. This chain's CDR3 is CASSPTGKSTGELFF. Written as DNA, the CDR3 is TGTGCCAGCTCACCAACAGGGAAAAGTACCGGGGAGCTGTTTTTT. Supplemented by reference TRBV18 and TRBJ2-2, the full variable domain reads NAGVMQNPRHLVRRRGQEARLRCSPMKGHSHVYWYRQLPEEGLKFMVYLQKENIIDESGMPKERFSAEFPKEGPSILRIQQVVRGDSAAYFCASSPTGKSTGELFFGEGSRLTVL.

V usage is TRBV4-2 and J usage is TRBJ1-6; 7 nucleotides agree with TRBD1. Unmatched junction bases numbered 10, after V lost 4 bases and J lost 7 bases. The CDR3 is made up of 16 amino acids. The germline V gene encodes CDR1 LGHNA and CDR2 YNFKEQ. The CDR3 region has the DNA TGTGCCAGCAGCCGTACGTACCGGGACAGAAATTCACCCCTCCACTTT. Amino acid sequence: CASSRTYRDRNSPLHF.